This T cell receptor (beta chain) stems from a study of response to subunit inactivated influenza vaccine (dated by TCRdb to the late 2010s). Context from the whole study: Deep quantitative T cell receptor repertoire profiling was used in the study to track responses to a trivalent subunit inactivated influenza vaccine.

Deletion took 0 bases off V and 7 bases off J, with a span of 14 bases between the germline ends. From the germline V gene, CDR1 is SGHRS and CDR2 is YFSETQ. From its cysteine to its phenylalanine, the CDR3 spans 15 amino acids. Just CDR3 DNA is preserved here, 45 bases in frame from base 1. Study-level results and caveats: According to the authors, only a limited number of new T cells may be recruited by each seasonal influenza vaccination.

This clonotype was seen only a few times. There is no known antigen for this receptor. There are no base qualities to consult, and no much larger clone falls within one base. Sample time point, as interpreted from the label and publication: 45 days after influenza vaccine administration. The method was RT-PCR. The sample was run on an Illumina HiSeq 2500. Clones were called with MiXCR by TCRdb after fastp trimmed the public reads at Q25, and only in-frame beta chains were retained. One record per CDR3 amino acid sequence lists the most common genes and DNA. The table for this sample lists 540,000 or so distinct CDR3 sequences; 13% of them were counted only once. The top ten hold under 15% of the sample.

This chain joins TRBV5-1 to TRBJ2-1; the D gene is unclear. This sequence was found in a man aged 50-59 years who received an inactivated influenza vaccine. Donor details come from another sample of the same person, matched by shared clones. Material: PBMCs from blood, obtained 35 to 45 days after vaccination. The CDR3 amino acid sequence is: CASSLAWAERNEQFF. The DNA reads as follows: TGCGCCAGCAGCTTGGCCTGGGCGGAGAGGAATGAGCAGTTCTTC.